The T cell receptor (beta chain) described here comes from a study of T cells in Graves' hyperthyroidism and ophthalmopathy. Study outcomes and limitations: Model output signaled ophthalmopathy a median approximately 6 months ahead of onset.

The CDR3 is 18 residues long. V lost 0 bases and J lost 6; bases outside the gene matches: 9. CDR1 is SNHLY and CDR2 is FYNNEI in the germline V gene. There are a few counts of this clonotype. Its antigen is not known. Amplified regions were TCR beta CDR3 sequences from RNA transcripts. Initially, a first-round RT-PCR of the TCR CDR3 employed the HTBI primer set. From the multiplex PCR reads, TCRdb called clonotypes with MiXCR, one entry per CDR3 protein. This table has more than 150,000 distinct CDR3 sequences, 17% appearing once. The specimen was blood. The clonotype originates from a woman aged 45-59 years with Graves' hyperthyroidism. V gene TRBV2 combines with J gene TRBJ2-2, with 11 bases that match TRBD2. DNA of the CDR3: TGTGCCAGCAGTGAAGCGTTAGCGGGGGGGCGGAGAGCCGGGGAGCTGTTTTTT. Its protein product is CASSEALAGGRRAGELFF.